The 27 T cell receptor beta chains below were found in one sample sequenced in a study of blood T cell repertoires in COVID-19 (dated by TCRdb to about 2020). The library was produced with the immunoSEQ multiplex PCR assay. The table was pulled from immuneACCESS by TCRdb, which kept in-frame rearrangements only. Such tables lose some clones; where checked, under half of the loss comes from unresolved V genes, and the rest has no known cause. Recorded for this sample are some 390,000 clones; approximately 90% of them occurred a single time. Under 2% of the sample is held by the ten biggest clonotypes. The specimen was peripheral blood. The receptor source for this set is a woman aged 40 to 49 with COVID-19, enrolled during active disease.

As for this clone: This CDR3 is also generated by other DNA sequences in the sample. The chain links TRBV5-1 to TRBJ2-5; a possible D gene is TRBD2 (6 bases). Trimming stripped 0 bases from V and 2 bases from J, with 8 bases between. Germline V gene lookup returns CDR1 SGHRS and CDR2 YFSETQ. CDR3 size: 14 residues. The CDR3 loop reads CASSLGRGQETQYF. The DNA of the CDR3 is TGCGCCAGCAGCTTGGGCCGGGGGCAAGAGACCCAGTACTTC.

In the case of this clone: Other nucleotide sequences in the sample specify the same CDR3. The chain uses TRBV7-9 and TRBJ1-4, with 9 bases aligning to TRBD1. The CDR3 runs to 14 residues. The V segment lost 2 bases and the J segment 8 bases; nucleotides outside the gene matches: 3. Germline assignment: CDR1 SEHNR and CDR2 FQNEAQ (reference sequence). Here the CDR3 DNA reads TGTGCCAGCAGCTTATCAACAGGGGGCGAAAAACTGTTTTTT. Translated: CASSLSTGGEKLFF.

The chain recombines TRBV4-3 with TRBJ1-2; TRBD1 matches 9 bases. The V and J ends lost 3 bases and 4 bases, in that order; junction bases with no gene match: 6. This CDR3 spans 15 amino acids. In germline, CDR1 is LGHNA, CDR2 YSLEER. This chain's CDR3 is CASSHSRQGGYGYTF. CDR3 nucleotides: TGCGCCAGCAGCCATTCCCGACAGGGGGGCTATGGCTACACCTTC.

The chain links TRBV29-1 to TRBJ1-1; D unclear. V shed 4 bases and J shed 7 bases, with 10 bases lying between them. The V gene's germline CDR1 is SQVTM and CDR2 ANQGSEA. This CDR3 is 11 amino acids long. CDR3: CSVVGRNEAFF. The CDR3 DNA is TGCAGCGTTGTGGGCCGCAATGAAGCTTTCTTT.

The CDR3 reads CASSLGGALNEQFF. In DNA form, the CDR3 reads TGTGCCAGCAGTTTGGGCGGGGCCTTGAATGAGCAGTTCTTC. The chain is built from TRBV6-5 and TRBJ2-1, with a tentative D call TRBD2 (6 bases). This CDR3 comprises 14 residues. The ends were cut back, 4 bases at V and 7 bases at J, with 14 bases in the middle. Germline-derived CDR1 and CDR2 are MNHEY and SVGAGI.

V gene TRBV25-1 combines with J gene TRBJ2-7, with D perhaps TRBD2 (7 bases). This CDR3 is 14 amino acids long. The germline V gene has CDR1 MGHDK and CDR2 SYGVNS. V shed 6 bases and J shed 7 bases, with 19 bases lying between them. The CDR3 DNA reads TGTGCCAGCAGGGTCGGGGGGCTAGCGAGTGAGCAGTACTTC. It is translated as CASRVGGLASEQYF.

The rearrangement uses TRBV5-4 and TRBJ1-3; TRBD1 matches at 8 bases. Germline loops: CDR1 SGHNT, CDR2 YYREEE (reference sequence). The CDR3 has 15 residues. Trimming took 3 bases from V and 4 from J; bases not matched to a gene: 6. As DNA, the CDR3 is TGTGCCAGCAGCTCGGGACAGGCTGGAGGAAACACCATATATTTT. Translated: CASSSGQAGGNTIYF.

This clone was observed once. The V call is TRBV5-1, the J call TRBJ2-2; 10 bases map to TRBD1. The germline V gene has CDR1 SGHRS and CDR2 YFSETQ. V was pared by 2 bases and J by 3 bases, with 1 base of the junction left unmatched. This CDR3 has 15 residues. This chain's CDR3 is CASSFGQGDTGELFF. CDR3 nucleotide sequence: TGCGCCAGCAGCTTTGGACAGGGGGACACCGGGGAGCTGTTTTTT.

The rearrangement uses TRBV7-3 and TRBJ2-1; D is possibly TRBD2 (6 bases). Germline V gives CDR1 SGHTA, CDR2 FQGTGA. CDR3 length: 15 residues. V lost 6 bases to trimming and J lost 4 bases, with 16 bases between them. CDR3 in amino acids: CASSQRLALYNEQFF. The CDR3 DNA follows: TGTGCCAGCAGTCAACGGCTAGCGCTATACAATGAGCAGTTCTTC.

The chain links TRBV24-1 to TRBJ2-1; D may be TRBD2 (7 bases). The germline V and J ends were trimmed by 5 bases and 6 bases, with 22 bases remaining between them. Germline CDR1 KGHDR, CDR2 SFDVKD. The CDR3 contains 17 residues. The CDR3 loop reads CATSASRGREPTNEQFF. CDR3 in DNA: TGTGCCACCAGTGCCTCCCGGGGGCGGGAGCCCACCAATGAGCAGTTCTTC.

This chain connects TRBV6-2 or TRBV6-3 to TRBJ1-5, with TRBD1 as a possible D gene (5 bases). Germline CDR1 and CDR2: MNHEY and SVGEGT. This CDR3 spans 16 amino acids. The V end was cut by 2 bases, the J end by 0 bases, with 11 bases between. In nucleotides, the CDR3 is TGTGCCAGCAGTTACCTTTGGGGCAATAGCAATCAGCCCCAGCATTTT. This gives the protein CASSYLWGNSNQPQHF.

The rearrangement links TRBV5-1 to TRBJ1-2; D possibly corresponds to TRBD1 (6 bases). This CDR3 comprises 13 residues. Germline lookup yields CDR1 SGHRS and CDR2 YFSETQ. V was shortened by 1 base and J by 4 bases, with 8 bases between the two germline ends. In DNA, the CDR3 is TGCGCCAGCAGCTTGTTACAGGGCTATGGCTACACCTTC. It translates to CASSLLQGYGYTF.

The chain couples TRBV19 to TRBJ2-7; tentative D call: TRBD2 (6 bases). Germline loops: CDR1 LNHDA, CDR2 SQIVND (reference sequence). V gave up 4 bases and J gave up 4 bases, with 20 bases separating them. The CDR3 has 16 amino acids. In DNA, the CDR3 is TGTGCCAGTAGTAACGCCGGGAGAGCGTCTGGATACGAGCAGTACTTC. This translates into CASSNAGRASGYEQYF.

The chain couples TRBV11-2 to TRBJ1-4, with 9 bases lining up with TRBD1. Germline V CDR1 and CDR2: SGHAT, FQNNGV. V shed 5 bases, J shed 5 bases, and the junction held 6 bases outside the gene matches. The CDR3 runs 15 residues. CDR3 nucleotides: TGTGCCAGCAGCCTGGACAGGGGTCGGAATGAAAAACTGTTTTTT. It encodes CASSLDRGRNEKLFF.

The chain recombines TRBV11-2 with TRBJ2-2; TRBD2 matches 11 bases. This CDR3 has 18 amino acids. Looked up from germline, CDR1 is SGHAT and CDR2 is FQNNGV. J was trimmed by 5 bases and V by 5 bases; bases with no gene match: 13. This CDR3 is CASSRFSGRAGKTGELFF. The CDR3 DNA sequence: TGTGCCAGCAGCCGCTTTAGCGGGAGGGCAGGGAAAACCGGGGAGCTGTTTTTT.

The V call is TRBV18, the J call TRBJ2-6; the match to TRBD1 covers 8 bases. This CDR3 has 19 residues. V shed 1 base, J shed 4 bases, and the junction held 12 bases outside the gene matches. The V gene's germline CDR1 is KGHSH and CDR2 LQKENI. The CDR3 nucleotides are TGTGCCAGCTCACCACTTCGAACAGGGGGTCCCTCCGGGGCCAACGTCCTGACTTTC. It is translated as CASSPLRTGGPSGANVLTF.

The chain carries TRBV2 and TRBJ2-3; 12 nucleotides line up with TRBD2. This CDR3 spans 13 amino acids. Germline-derived CDR1 and CDR2 are SNHLY and FYNNEI. With 11 bases clipped from V and 4 bases from J, the junction kept 4 bases outside the gene matches. The CDR3 protein is CAWTSGESDTQYF. Here the CDR3 DNA reads TGTGCCTGGACTAGCGGGGAGTCAGATACGCAGTATTTT.

V and J are TRBV7-3 and TRBJ1-6; 8 bases map to TRBD1. The CDR3 loop spans 14 amino acids. J gave up 7 bases and V 1 base, and 0 bases lay outside the gene matches. Germline V CDR1 and CDR2: SGHTA, FQGTGA. DNA of the CDR3: TGTGCCAGCAGCTTAAACAGGGGGAATTCACCCCTCCACTTT. Amino acids: CASSLNRGNSPLHF.

This clone was detected once. The rearrangement uses TRBV28 and TRBJ1-5; TRBD1 matches 7 bases. There are 14 residues in the CDR3. CDR1 and CDR2 (germline): MDHEN, SYDVKM. V lost 6 bases and J lost 0; bases outside the gene matches: 2. In nucleotides, the CDR3 is TGTGCCAGCAGGGGGGACAGTAGCAATCAGCCCCAGCATTTT. Residues: CASRGDSSNQPQHF.

The V and J genes are TRBV5-5 and TRBJ2-7; D not resolved. The V and J ends lost 4 bases and 3 bases respectively, with 8 bases between them. Germline CDR1 reads SGHKS; CDR2 reads YYEKEE (reference sequence). The CDR3 length is 12 residues. Here the CDR3 DNA reads TGTGCCAGCAGCCCCCCAGGCTACGAGCAGTACTTC. It encodes CASSPPGYEQYF.

The chain employs TRBV10-3 and TRBJ2-1; TRBD2 matches 9 bases. This CDR3 is 16 amino acids long. After removal of 2 bases from V and 3 bases from J, the junction contained 5 bases not matched to a gene. Germline loops: CDR1 ENHRY, CDR2 SYGVKD. The CDR3 here is CAISETLAGSYNEQFF. In DNA, the CDR3 is TGTGCCATCAGTGAGACCCTAGCGGGAAGCTACAATGAGCAGTTCTTC.

This sequence joins TRBV18 and TRBJ1-1; TRBD1 matches at 11 bases. Germline-derived CDR1 and CDR2 are KGHSH and LQKENI. Losses at the gene ends were 7 bases for V and 4 bases for J; bases not matched to a gene: 8. CDR3 length: 15 residues. As DNA, the CDR3 is TGTGCCAGCTTCTTCTCTGGACAGGGGGCCACTGAAGCTTTCTTT. This gives the protein CASFFSGQGATEAFF. Complete variable domain (other parts from reference TRBV18 and TRBJ1-1): NAGVMQNPRHLVRRRGQEARLRCSPMKGHSHVYWYRQLPEEGLKFMVYLQKENIIDESGMPKERFSAEFPKEGPSILRIQQVVRGDSAAYFCASFFSGQGATEAFFGQGTRLTVV.

This chain links TRBV20-1 with TRBJ2-7; D gene ambiguous. The V end lost 3 bases, the J end lost 1 base, and 13 bases lay between the germline ends. The CDR3 covers 14 residues. Germline V gene sequence: CDR1 DFQATT, CDR2 SNEGSKA (reference sequence). The CDR3 bases are TGCAGTGCTAGTATACGGGTTGATTCCTACGAGCAGTACTTC. The encoded protein is CSASIRVDSYEQYF.

This clone has only one observation. The chain has TRBV30 and TRBJ1-1, with a weak D call TRBD1 (5 bases). The CDR3 extends over 12 amino acids. Germline CDR1 GTSNPN, CDR2 SVGIG (reference sequence). V gave up 5 bases and J gave up 4 bases, with 11 bases separating them. The CDR3 reads CAWGRVFTEAFF. CDR3 in DNA: TGTGCCTGGGGCAGGGTGTTCACTGAAGCTTTCTTT.

This chain links TRBV3-1 (or the pseudogene TRBV3-2) with TRBJ1-1; D remains ambiguous. The V gene's germline CDR1 is LGHDT and CDR2 YNNKEL (reference sequence). Trimming stripped 3 bases from V and 5 bases from J, with 13 bases between. CDR3 length equals 14 residues. The CDR3 protein is CASSQRFPGTEAFF. The CDR3, as DNA: TGTGCCAGCAGCCAGCGTTTTCCGGGAACTGAAGCTTTCTTT.

The chain couples TRBV9 to TRBJ1-3; D not resolved. There are 16 residues in the CDR3. CDR1 is SGDLS and CDR2 is YYNGEE in the germline V gene. V was trimmed by 0 bases and J by 0 bases, leaving 10 bases between them. The CDR3 coding sequence is TGTGCCAGCAGCGTAGGCAGGCTGCACTCTGGAAACACCATATATTTT. This codes for CASSVGRLHSGNTIYF.

The chain links TRBV20-1 to TRBJ2-1; 8 positions agree with TRBD1. The CDR3 covers 12 residues. Per the germline V gene, CDR1 is DFQATT and CDR2 is SNEGSKA (reference sequence). V trimming: 3 bases; J trimming: 10 bases; junction bases outside the gene matches: 5. CDR3 sequence reads: CSASRTGSEQFF. The CDR3 DNA reads as TGCAGTGCTAGTCGGACAGGGTCCGAGCAGTTCTTC.